This T cell receptor beta chain is from a study of T cells in Graves' hyperthyroidism and ophthalmopathy. TCR beta CDR3 regions were amplified from RNA transcripts. HTBI primers were employed in a first-round RT-PCR of the TCR CDR3. Via MiXCR, TCRdb re-called the multiplex PCR reads, giving one row per CDR3 protein. Among about 500,000 distinct CDR3 sequences listed, approximately 15% were seen once. The CDR3 has 13 residues. Germline-derived CDR1 and CDR2 are SGHTA and FQGNSA. The ends were cut back, 3 bases at V and 8 bases at J, with 13 bases in the middle. Ten or more counts support this clonotype. Graves' hyperthyroidism without ophthalmopathy progression within 18 months was termed stable.

This chain uses TRBV7-2 with TRBJ1-2; no firm D call. The sample consisted of blood. The sequence was collected from a woman aged 18-35 years with Graves' hyperthyroidism. CDR3 coding DNA: TGTGCCAGCAGCTTTATGGGAGGGTCCGGCTACACCTTC. It codes for CASSFMGGSGYTF.